This record concerns one TCR beta chain sequence. This clonotype was seen at least ten times. The clone's antigen remains unknown. Base qualities are not provided; no much larger clone lies one nucleotide away. The data were obtained in a study of Graves' ophthalmopathy and Graves' hyperthyroidism (dated by TCRdb to 2017 to 2018). Notes on the research overall: Peripheral blood was collected at initial diagnosis, before any treatment. An independent validation cohort was composed of 18 hyperthyroidism patients and roughly 16 patients who later progressed from hyperthyroidism to ophthalmopathy. In several hyperthyroidism patients, the T-cell repertoires found in thyroid tissue were compared with those found in blood. In total, over 130 blood samples were TCR-sequenced: approximately 42 ophthalmopathy, some 75 hyperthyroidism and about 17 hyperthyroidism-to-ophthalmopathy patients. To explore V-J signatures that distinguish ophthalmopathy from hyperthyroidism, a discovery set of around 100 patients was enrolled, made up of 43 with ophthalmopathy and under 65 with stable hyperthyroidism. The study used TCR beta repertoire signatures to distinguish Graves' ophthalmopathy from Graves' hyperthyroidism and to predict progression to ophthalmopathy. Once sampling was done, hyperthyroidism patients were given methimazole at a starting dose of 30 mg daily, while ophthalmopathy patients were given high-dose intravenous methylprednisolone.

TCR beta CDR3 regions were amplified from RNA transcripts for repertoire sequencing. A first-round RT-PCR used HTBI primers with the Qiagen OneStep RT-PCR kit, followed by a second-round multiplex PCR, size selection and purification. The libraries underwent paired-end sequencing with 100 bp reads on an Illumina HiSeq2000. The paper's processing steps were these. SOAPnuke was used to process the reads, removing any read that contained adapters or uncalled bases, had a mean Phred below 15, or lacked an exact match to the constant primer or identifier. High-quality paired reads were merged with COPE v1.2.5. Unique nucleotide sequences were defined as clonotypes and aligned to IMGT TRB V, D and J references using MiTCR v1.1. The analysis was limited to V-J combinations with a frequency above 0.0001, which together covered over 98% of repertoires. A TCR clonal expansion and chaos score per V-J combination was defined as the ratio of F50 clonal expansion to chaos observed in the TCRdist matrix. Welch's t-statistics and random forest were used to reduce the features to about 12 V-J combinations, which were then used as input to a naive Bayes classifier. The similarity between thyroid and blood repertoires was quantified using the Morisita-Horn index. Using fastp trimming at Q25 and MiXCR clonotype assembly, TCRdb reanalyzed the public sequencing data and kept in-frame beta chains. Rows matching on CDR3 protein sequence are summarized as one entry with the most common DNA and genes. The V and J calls here are based on TCRdb, not the publication. This sample comprises 300,000 to 400,000 distinct CDR3 sequences, 15% to 20% of them detected only once. The top ten hold 2% to 3% of the sample.

Overall results and qualifications from the work: In cross-validation, the 13-signature model distinguished ophthalmopathy from stable hyperthyroidism with approximately 85% sensitivity and 81.08% specificity, and in the test set the corresponding values were about 80% and 75%. No statistical method was used to set the sample size in advance, and the investigators knew which group each participant was assigned to. Most expanded thyroid clonotypes with frequency above 0.001 were also detected in blood, suggesting blood repertoires may reflect the thyroid immune response. In validation, the model predicted ophthalmopathy progression with 70.59% sensitivity and approximately 75% specificity; 12 predicted patients were CT-confirmed with GO in a median of about 6.2 months.

V lost 5 bases and J lost 2 bases; the stretch between them is 12 bases long. The CDR3 starts with the cysteine, ends with the phenylalanine, and has 14 residues. Of all the DNA, just the CDR3 is kept, 42 bases in frame from base 1. Stable hyperthyroidism was defined as no progression to ophthalmopathy within 18 months of follow-up. Hyperthyroidism patients were newly diagnosed, were aged 18 to 65 years, and had a disease duration under 2 months. Patients were excluded if they had other autoimmune diseases, uncontrolled infections, pregnancy or lactation. Clinical symptoms, serum thyroxine, TRAb, thyroid ultrasound and orbital computed tomography formed the basis of the diagnosis. Using Ficoll-Paque density gradient centrifugation, PBMCs were isolated from 8.5 to 10 ml of fresh peripheral blood. Total RNA was extracted with Trizol reagent and quality-checked on an Agilent 2100 Bioanalyzer.

The source material was peripheral blood. The TCR comes from an adult woman with stable Graves' hyperthyroidism. The rearranged chain carries TRBV12-3 or TRBV12-4 and TRBJ1-2, with TRBD1 perhaps the D gene, on 6 matching bases. The nucleotide sequence is given as TGTGCCAGCAGTCCCGAGACAGGCAACTATGGCTACACCTTC. Translated, this gives CASSPETGNYGYTF.